What follows are 10 T cell receptor beta chains derived from one specimen sequenced in a study of PD-1 blockade in classical Hodgkin lymphoma. The time point denotes: cycle 4 day 1 (C4D1), after 6 weeks of nivolumab. There was relapse after autologous stem cell transplantation in every patient, and there was variation in brentuximab vedotin exposure. Generated by immunoSEQ multiplex PCR, the TCRdb table keeps only in-frame clones and is missing some. There are 45,000 or so clones in the sample; about 77% occur only once, and 37% lies in the top ten. This sample comprised peripheral blood mononuclear cells (PBMCs), obtained before the fourth cycle of nivolumab. These receptors all stem from a human donor with classical Hodgkin lymphoma.

This chain connects TRBV5-1 to TRBJ2-7; possible D gene TRBD1, 6 bases. The V end lost 4 bases, the J end lost 0 bases, and 14 bases lay between the germline ends. Germline-derived CDR1 and CDR2 are SGHRS and YFSETQ. The CDR3 spans 15 residues. The CDR3 here is CASSPRQGSSYEQYF. CDR3 bases: TGCGCCAGCAGCCCTCGTCAGGGGAGCTCCTACGAGCAGTACTTC.

V gene TRBV6-6 combines with J gene TRBJ1-6; a possible D gene is TRBD1 (5 bases). Trimming stripped 10 bases from V and 8 bases from J, with 15 bases between. Germline V gene data show CDR1 as MNHNY and CDR2 as SVGAGI (reference sequence). The CDR3 spans 13 residues. This CDR3 is CATRGGGDSPLHF. The CDR3 nucleotides are TGTGCCACCCGAGGTGGGGGTGATTCACCCCTCCACTTT.

The rearrangement joins TRBV6-6 to TRBJ1-2, with D possibly being TRBD1 (6 bases). V was pared by 7 bases and J by 4 bases, with 16 bases between. The CDR3 contains 14 residues. CDR1 and CDR2 from the germline V gene are MNHNY and SVGAGI (reference sequence). The CDR3 DNA reads TGTGCCAGCAACCGTTACAGGGAGGCCTATGGCTACACCTTC. As protein: CASNRYREAYGYTF.

The sample holds one count of this clone. This chain joins TRBV7-3 and TRBJ2-1; D gene ambiguous. The V end lost 2 bases, the J end lost 10 bases, and 9 bases lay between the germline ends. The CDR3 runs to 12 residues. CDR1 and CDR2 (germline): SGHTA, FQGTGA. This CDR3 is CASSLEYSEQFF. The CDR3 DNA reads as TGTGCCAGCAGCTTAGAATACTCAGAGCAGTTCTTC.

V and J are TRBV4-2 and TRBJ2-5, with 14 nucleotides matching TRBD2. Germline values: CDR1 LGHNA, CDR2 YNFKEQ. V shed 4 bases and J 4 bases; nucleotides not matched to a gene: 2. The CDR3 runs to 15 residues. CDR3 sequence: CASSRTSGGTETQYF. The CDR3 DNA reads as TGTGCCAGCAGCCGGACTAGCGGGGGGACAGAGACCCAGTACTTC.

This clone occurred many times. V gene TRBV4-1 combines with J gene TRBJ2-2, with D hard to call. Looked up from germline, CDR1 is MGHRA and CDR2 is YSYEKL. This CDR3 is built from 12 residues. The V gene lost 0 bases and the J gene lost 8 bases, with 4 bases spanning the gap. The CDR3 region is CASSQESGELFF. CDR3 sequence (DNA): TGCGCCAGCAGCCAAGAATCAGGGGAGCTGTTTTTT.

This clone has more than one count but fewer than ten. The rearrangement links TRBV10-3 to TRBJ1-2, with TRBD1 matching 7 bases. Trimming cost V 5 bases and J 2 bases; bases outside gene matches: 2. CDR1 and CDR2 (germline): ENHRY, SYGVKD. This CDR3 spans 13 amino acids. The CDR3 DNA reads TGTGCCATCAGTCCGACAGGGAACTATGGCTACACCTTC. It encodes CAISPTGNYGYTF.

The chain joins TRBV7-2 to TRBJ1-2; tentatively, D is TRBD1 (5 bases). V lost 5 bases, J lost 4 bases, and 17 bases lay in between. Per germline, CDR1 SGHTA and CDR2 FQGNSA. The CDR3 consists of 15 residues. In DNA, the CDR3 is TGTGCCAGCAGCATCCGGGACCCCTTTCGCTATGGCTACACCTTC. Encoded protein: CASSIRDPFRYGYTF.

This clone has a handful of counts. The chain couples TRBV5-6 to TRBJ1-2; perhaps TRBD1 as D (5 bases). Per the germline V gene, CDR1 is SGHDT and CDR2 is YYEEEE. The CDR3 sequence is 15 residues long. Between the trimmed V and J ends, which lost 1 base and 2 bases, there was a span of 12 bases. CDR3 in DNA: TGTGCCAGCAGCTTGTCCGGGACTCCCAACTATGGCTACACCTTC. It encodes CASSLSGTPNYGYTF.

The J gene is TRBJ2-3, the V gene TRBV6-1; 8 nucleotides line up with TRBD2. The germline gives CDR1 MNHNS, CDR2 SASEGT. Trimming at V came to 4 bases and at J to 12 bases, leaving 18 bases not matched to a gene. This CDR3 is 16 amino acids long. This CDR3 is CASSVAGGPSGISQYF. CDR3 sequence (DNA): TGTGCCAGCAGTGTGGCGGGGGGCCCTTCAGGGATTTCTCAGTATTTT.